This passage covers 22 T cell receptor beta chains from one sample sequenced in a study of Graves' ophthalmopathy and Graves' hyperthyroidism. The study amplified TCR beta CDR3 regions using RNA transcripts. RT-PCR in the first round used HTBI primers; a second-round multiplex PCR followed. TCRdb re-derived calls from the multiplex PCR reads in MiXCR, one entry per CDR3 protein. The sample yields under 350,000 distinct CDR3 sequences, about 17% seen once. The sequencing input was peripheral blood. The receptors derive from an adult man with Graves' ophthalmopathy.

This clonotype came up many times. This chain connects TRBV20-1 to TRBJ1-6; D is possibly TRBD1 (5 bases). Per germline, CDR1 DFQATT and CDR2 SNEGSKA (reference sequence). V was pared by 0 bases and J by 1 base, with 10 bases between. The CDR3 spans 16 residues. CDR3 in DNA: TGCAGTGCTAGAGACAGGGTTCGGTCCTATAATTCACCCCTCCACTTT. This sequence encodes CSARDRVRSYNSPLHF.

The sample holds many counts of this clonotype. Written as DNA, the CDR3 is TGTGCCAGCAGCCGTAGTGCCGCCGGGGAGCTGTTTTTT. Protein sequence: CASSRSAAGELFF. The chain carries TRBV11-2 and TRBJ2-2; no clear D. Germline V lookup: CDR1 SGHAT, CDR2 FQNNGV. The CDR3 covers 13 residues. The V end lost 5 bases, the J end lost 6 bases, and 10 bases lay between the germline ends.

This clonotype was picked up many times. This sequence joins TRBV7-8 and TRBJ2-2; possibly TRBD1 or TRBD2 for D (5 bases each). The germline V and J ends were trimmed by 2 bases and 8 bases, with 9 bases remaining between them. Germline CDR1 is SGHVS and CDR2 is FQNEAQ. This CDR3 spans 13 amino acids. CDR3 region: CASSLFGAGELFF. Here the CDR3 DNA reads TGTGCCAGCAGCTTATTCGGGGCGGGGGAGCTGTTTTTT.

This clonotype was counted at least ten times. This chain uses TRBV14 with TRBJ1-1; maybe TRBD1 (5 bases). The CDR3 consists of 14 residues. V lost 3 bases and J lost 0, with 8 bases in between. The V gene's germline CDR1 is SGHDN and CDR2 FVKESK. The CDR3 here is CASSHRGLNTEAFF. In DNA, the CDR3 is TGTGCCAGCAGCCACCGGGGGTTGAACACTGAAGCTTTCTTT.

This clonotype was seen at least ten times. Here the CDR3 DNA reads TGTGCCAGCAGCTTAGTTGTAGTTGGCTGGGAGACCCAGTACTTC. It codes for CASSLVVVGWETQYF. The J gene is TRBJ2-5, the V gene TRBV11-2, with D hard to call. Trimming took 1 base from V and 5 from J, leaving 14 bases between them. This CDR3 has 15 amino acids. Germline lookup yields CDR1 SGHAT and CDR2 FQNNGV.

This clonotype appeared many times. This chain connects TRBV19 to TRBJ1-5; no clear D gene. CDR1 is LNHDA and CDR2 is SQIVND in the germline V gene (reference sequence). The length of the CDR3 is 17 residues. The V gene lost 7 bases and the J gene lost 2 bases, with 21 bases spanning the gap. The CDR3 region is CASTPIGQDGGNQPQHF. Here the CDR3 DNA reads TGTGCCAGTACTCCAATAGGGCAGGATGGGGGCAATCAGCCCCAGCATTTT.

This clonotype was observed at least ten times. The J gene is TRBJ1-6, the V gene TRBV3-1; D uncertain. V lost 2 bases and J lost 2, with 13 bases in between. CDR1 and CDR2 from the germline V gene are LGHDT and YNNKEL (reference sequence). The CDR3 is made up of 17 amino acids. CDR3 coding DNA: TGTGCCAGCAGCCAACTGAAGGCGTGGACCTATAATTCACCCCTCCACTTT. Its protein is CASSQLKAWTYNSPLHF.

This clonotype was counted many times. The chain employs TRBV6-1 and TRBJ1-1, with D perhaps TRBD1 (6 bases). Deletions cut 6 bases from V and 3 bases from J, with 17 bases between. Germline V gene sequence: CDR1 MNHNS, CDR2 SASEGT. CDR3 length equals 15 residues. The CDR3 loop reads CASRPKQGFYTEAFF. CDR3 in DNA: TGTGCCAGCAGGCCCAAACAGGGATTTTACACTGAAGCTTTCTTT.

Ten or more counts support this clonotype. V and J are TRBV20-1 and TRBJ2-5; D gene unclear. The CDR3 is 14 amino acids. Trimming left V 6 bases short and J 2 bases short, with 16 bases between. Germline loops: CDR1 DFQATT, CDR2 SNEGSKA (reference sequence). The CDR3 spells CSAPQTGEQETQYF. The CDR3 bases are TGCAGTGCGCCTCAGACTGGAGAACAAGAGACCCAGTACTTC.

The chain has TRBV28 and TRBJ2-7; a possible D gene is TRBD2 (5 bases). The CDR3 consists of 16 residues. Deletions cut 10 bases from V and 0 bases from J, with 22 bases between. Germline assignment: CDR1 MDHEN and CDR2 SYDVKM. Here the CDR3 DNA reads TGTGCCATCGGCCGTCAACTAGGACTTAGCTCCTACGAGCAGTACTTC. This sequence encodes CAIGRQLGLSSYEQYF.

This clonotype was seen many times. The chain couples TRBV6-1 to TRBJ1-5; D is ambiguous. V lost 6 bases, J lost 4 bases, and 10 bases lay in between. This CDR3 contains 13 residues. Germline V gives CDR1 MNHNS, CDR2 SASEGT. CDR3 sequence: CASRFDGNQPQHF. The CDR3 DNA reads TGTGCCAGCAGATTCGACGGAAATCAGCCCCAGCATTTT.

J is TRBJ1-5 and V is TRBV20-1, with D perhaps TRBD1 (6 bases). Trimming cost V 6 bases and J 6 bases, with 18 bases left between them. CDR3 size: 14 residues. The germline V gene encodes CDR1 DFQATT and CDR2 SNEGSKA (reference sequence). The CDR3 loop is CSAGAGSTGQPQHF. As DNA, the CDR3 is TGCAGTGCGGGGGCAGGGTCAACCGGTCAGCCCCAGCATTTT.

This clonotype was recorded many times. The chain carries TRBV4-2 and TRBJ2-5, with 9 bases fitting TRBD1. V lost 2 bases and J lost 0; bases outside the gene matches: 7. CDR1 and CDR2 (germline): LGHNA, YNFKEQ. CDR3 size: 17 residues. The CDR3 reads CASSQSGQGAYQETQYF. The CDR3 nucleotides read TGTGCCAGCAGCCAATCGGGACAGGGTGCTTACCAAGAGACCCAGTACTTC.

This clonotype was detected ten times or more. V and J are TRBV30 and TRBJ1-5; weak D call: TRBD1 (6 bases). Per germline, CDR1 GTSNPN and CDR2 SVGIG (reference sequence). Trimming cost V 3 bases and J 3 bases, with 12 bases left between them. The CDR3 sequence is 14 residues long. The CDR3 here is CAWSNWDNNQPQHF. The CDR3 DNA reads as TGTGCCTGGAGCAATTGGGACAACAATCAGCCCCAGCATTTT.

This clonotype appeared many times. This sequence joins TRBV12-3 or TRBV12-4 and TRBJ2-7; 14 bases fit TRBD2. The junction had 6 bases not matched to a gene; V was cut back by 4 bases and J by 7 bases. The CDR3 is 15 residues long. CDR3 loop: CASSSGTSGGREQYF. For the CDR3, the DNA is TGTGCCAGCAGTTCCGGGACTAGCGGGGGACGGGAGCAGTACTTC.

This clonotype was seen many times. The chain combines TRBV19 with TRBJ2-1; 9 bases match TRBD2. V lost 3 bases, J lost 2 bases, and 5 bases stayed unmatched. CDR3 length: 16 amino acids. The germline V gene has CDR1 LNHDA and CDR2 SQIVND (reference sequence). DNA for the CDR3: TGTGCCAGTAGTATCTCAGCGGGGGGAGCCTACAATGAGCAGTTCTTC. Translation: CASSISAGGAYNEQFF.

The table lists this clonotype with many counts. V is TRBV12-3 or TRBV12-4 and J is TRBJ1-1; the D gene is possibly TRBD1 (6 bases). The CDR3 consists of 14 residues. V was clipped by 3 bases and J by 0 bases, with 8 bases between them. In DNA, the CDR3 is TGTGCCAGCAGTTTTAACAGGGTGAACACTGAAGCTTTCTTT. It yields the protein CASSFNRVNTEAFF.

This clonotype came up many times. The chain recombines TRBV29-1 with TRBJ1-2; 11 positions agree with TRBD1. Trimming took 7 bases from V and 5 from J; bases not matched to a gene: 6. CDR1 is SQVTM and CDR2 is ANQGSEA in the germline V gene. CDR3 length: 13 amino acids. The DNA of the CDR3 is TGCAGCGGAGGACAGGGGGCTACATATGGCTACACCTTC. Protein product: CSGGQGATYGYTF.

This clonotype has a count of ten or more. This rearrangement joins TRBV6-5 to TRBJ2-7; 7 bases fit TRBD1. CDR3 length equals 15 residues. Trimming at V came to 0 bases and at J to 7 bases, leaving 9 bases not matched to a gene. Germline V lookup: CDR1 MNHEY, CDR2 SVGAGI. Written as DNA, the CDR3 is TGTGCCAGCAGTTACTCGAACAGGGGCTCTGGGGAGCAGTACTTC. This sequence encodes CASSYSNRGSGEQYF.

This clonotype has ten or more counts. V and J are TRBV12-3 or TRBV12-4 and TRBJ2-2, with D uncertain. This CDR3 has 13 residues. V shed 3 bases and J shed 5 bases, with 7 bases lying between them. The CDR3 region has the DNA TGTGCCAGCAGTTTGCGTTGGACCGGGGAGCTGTTTTTT. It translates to CASSLRWTGELFF.

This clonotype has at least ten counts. The CDR3 sequence is CASSSAQVGNQPQHF. CDR3 DNA: TGTGCCAGCAGTTCGGCACAGGTTGGCAATCAGCCCCAGCATTTT. The chain employs TRBV28 and TRBJ1-5; maybe TRBD1 (5 bases). The germline gives CDR1 MDHEN, CDR2 SYDVKM. V dropped 4 bases and J dropped 2 bases, with 12 bases sitting between them. The CDR3 has 15 residues. Looking up the rest from reference TRBV28 and TRBJ1-5 gives the full variable domain: DVKVTQSSRYLVKRTGEKVFLECVQDMDHENMFWYRQDPGLGLRLIYFSYDVKMKEKGDIPEGYSVSREKKERFSLILESASTNQTSMYLCASSSAQVGNQPQHFGDGTRLSIL.

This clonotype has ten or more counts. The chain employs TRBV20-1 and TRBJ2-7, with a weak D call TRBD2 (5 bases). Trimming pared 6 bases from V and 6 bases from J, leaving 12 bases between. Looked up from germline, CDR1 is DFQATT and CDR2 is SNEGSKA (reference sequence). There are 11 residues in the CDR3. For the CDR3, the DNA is TGCAGTGCAGAACTAGTGAGCGAGCAGTACTTC. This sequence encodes CSAELVSEQYF.